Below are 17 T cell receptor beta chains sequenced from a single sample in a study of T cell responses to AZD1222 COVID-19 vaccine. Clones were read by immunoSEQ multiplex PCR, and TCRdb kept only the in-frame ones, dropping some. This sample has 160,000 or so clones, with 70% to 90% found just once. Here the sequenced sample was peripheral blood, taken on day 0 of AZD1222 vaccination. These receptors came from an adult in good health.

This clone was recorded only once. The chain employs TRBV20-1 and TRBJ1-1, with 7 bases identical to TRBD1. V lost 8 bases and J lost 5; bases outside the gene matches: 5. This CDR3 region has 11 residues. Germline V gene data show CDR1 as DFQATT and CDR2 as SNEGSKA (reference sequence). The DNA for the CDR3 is TGCAGTTCCAGGGGGGGGACTGAAGCTTTCTTT. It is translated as CSSRGGTEAFF.

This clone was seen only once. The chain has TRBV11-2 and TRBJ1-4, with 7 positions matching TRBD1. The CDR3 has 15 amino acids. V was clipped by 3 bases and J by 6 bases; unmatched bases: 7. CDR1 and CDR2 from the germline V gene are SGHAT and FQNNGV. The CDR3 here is CASSLRAGGHEKLFF. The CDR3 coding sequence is TGTGCCAGCAGCTTGCGGGCAGGGGGACATGAAAAACTGTTTTTT.

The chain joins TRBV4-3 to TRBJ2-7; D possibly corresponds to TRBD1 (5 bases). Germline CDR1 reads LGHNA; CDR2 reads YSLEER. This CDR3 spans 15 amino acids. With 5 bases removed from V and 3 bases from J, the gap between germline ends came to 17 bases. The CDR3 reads CASSTQKGNSYEQYF. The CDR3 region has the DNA TGCGCCAGCAGCACTCAAAAGGGGAACAGCTACGAGCAGTACTTC.

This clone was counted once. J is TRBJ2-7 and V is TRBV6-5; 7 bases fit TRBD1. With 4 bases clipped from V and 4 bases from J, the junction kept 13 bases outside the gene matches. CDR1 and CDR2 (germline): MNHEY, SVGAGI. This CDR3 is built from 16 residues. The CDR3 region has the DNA TGTGCCAGCAGTTCCAACAGGGGCCGACTCGGGTACGAGCAGTACTTC. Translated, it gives CASSSNRGRLGYEQYF.

In DNA, the CDR3 is TGTGCCAGCAGTTTGTCAGGGTATGATGGCTACACCTTC. Its protein product is CASSLSGYDGYTF. The chain couples TRBV28 to TRBJ1-2, with D tentatively TRBD1 (5 bases). CDR3 length: 13 amino acids. V was cut by 3 bases and J by 6 bases, with 11 bases left in between. Germline CDR1 and CDR2: MDHEN and SYDVKM.

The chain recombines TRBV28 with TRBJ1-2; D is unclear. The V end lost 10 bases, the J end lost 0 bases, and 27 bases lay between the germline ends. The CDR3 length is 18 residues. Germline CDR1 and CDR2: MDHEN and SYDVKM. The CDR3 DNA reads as TGTGCCACCCTCCCCCCCTGGTCCCAGGTAGGGACTAACTATGGCTACACCTTC. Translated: CATLPPWSQVGTNYGYTF.

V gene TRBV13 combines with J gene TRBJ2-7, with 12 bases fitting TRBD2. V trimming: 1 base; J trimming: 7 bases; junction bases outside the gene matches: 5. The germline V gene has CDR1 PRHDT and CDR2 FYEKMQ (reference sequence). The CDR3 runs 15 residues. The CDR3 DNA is TGTGCCAGCAGCTTAGACCCAGGACTAGCGGGAGAGCAGTACTTC. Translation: CASSLDPGLAGEQYF.

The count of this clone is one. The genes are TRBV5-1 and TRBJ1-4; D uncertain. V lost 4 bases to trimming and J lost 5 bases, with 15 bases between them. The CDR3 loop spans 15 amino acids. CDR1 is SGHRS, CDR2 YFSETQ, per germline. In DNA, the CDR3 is TGCGCCAGCAGCCTCGACTCGGGATCAAATGAAAAACTGTTTTTT. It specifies CASSLDSGSNEKLFF.

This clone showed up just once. The CDR3 loop is CASSQHVLRGTEQYF. The CDR3 DNA reads TGTGCCAGCAGCCAACATGTCTTAAGGGGGACCGAGCAGTACTTC. This sequence joins TRBV3-1 (or the pseudogene TRBV3-2) and TRBJ2-7, with D possibly TRBD1 on 6 matching bases. Germline V lookup: CDR1 LGHDT, CDR2 YNNKEL (reference sequence). V dropped 2 bases and J dropped 6 bases, with 17 bases sitting between them. CDR3 length: 15 amino acids.

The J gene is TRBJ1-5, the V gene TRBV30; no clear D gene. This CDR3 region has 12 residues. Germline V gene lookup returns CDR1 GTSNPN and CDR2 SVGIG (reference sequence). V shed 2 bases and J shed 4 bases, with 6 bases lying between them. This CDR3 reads CAWSSGNQPQHF. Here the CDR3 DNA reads TGTGCCTGGAGTTCGGGGAATCAGCCCCAGCATTTT. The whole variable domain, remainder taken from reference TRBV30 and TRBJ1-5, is SQTIHQWPATLVQPVGSPLSLECTVEGTSNPNLYWYRQAAGRGLQLLFYSVGIGQISSEVPQNLSASRPQDRQFILSSKKLLLSDSGFYLCAWSSGNQPQHFGDGTRLSIL.

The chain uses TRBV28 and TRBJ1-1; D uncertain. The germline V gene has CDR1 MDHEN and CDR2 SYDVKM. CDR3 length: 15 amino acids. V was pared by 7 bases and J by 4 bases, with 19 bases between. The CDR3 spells CASTPLGAHSTEAFF. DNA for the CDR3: TGTGCCAGCACCCCTTTAGGAGCCCACAGCACTGAAGCTTTCTTT.

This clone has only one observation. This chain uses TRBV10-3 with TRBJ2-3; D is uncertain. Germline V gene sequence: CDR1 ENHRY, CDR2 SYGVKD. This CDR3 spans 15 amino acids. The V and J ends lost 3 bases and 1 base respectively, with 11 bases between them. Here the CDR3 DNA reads TGTGCCATCAGTGAATCTGCGTTGGGCACAGATACGCAGTATTTT. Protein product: CAISESALGTDTQYF.

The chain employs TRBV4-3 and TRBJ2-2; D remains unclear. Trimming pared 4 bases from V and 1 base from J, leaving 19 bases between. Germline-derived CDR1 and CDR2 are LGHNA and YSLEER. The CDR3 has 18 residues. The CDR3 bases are TGCGCCAGCAGCCTATTTACTGATGCGGTCGGGAACACCGGGGAGCTGTTTTTT. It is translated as CASSLFTDAVGNTGELFF.

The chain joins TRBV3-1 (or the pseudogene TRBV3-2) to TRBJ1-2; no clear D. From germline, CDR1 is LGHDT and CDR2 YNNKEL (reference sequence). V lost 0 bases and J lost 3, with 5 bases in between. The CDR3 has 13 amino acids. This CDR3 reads CASSQDNHYGYTF. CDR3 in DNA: TGTGCCAGCAGCCAAGATAACCACTATGGCTACACCTTC.

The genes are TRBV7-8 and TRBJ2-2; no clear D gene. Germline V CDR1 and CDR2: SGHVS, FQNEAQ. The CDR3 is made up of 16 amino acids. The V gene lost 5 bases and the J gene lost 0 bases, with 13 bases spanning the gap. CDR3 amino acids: CASSPLAIANTGELFF. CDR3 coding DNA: TGTGCCAGCAGCCCCTTAGCTATCGCGAACACCGGGGAGCTGTTTTTT.

The CDR3 protein is CATSDRSGRGYNEQFF. The CDR3 bases are TGTGCCACCAGTGACCGTAGCGGGAGAGGGTACAATGAGCAGTTCTTC. The rearrangement links TRBV24-1 to TRBJ2-1, with 9 bases matching TRBD2. Germline-derived CDR1 and CDR2 are KGHDR and SFDVKD. J gave up 4 bases and V 4 bases, and 7 bases lay outside the gene matches. CDR3 length: 16 residues.

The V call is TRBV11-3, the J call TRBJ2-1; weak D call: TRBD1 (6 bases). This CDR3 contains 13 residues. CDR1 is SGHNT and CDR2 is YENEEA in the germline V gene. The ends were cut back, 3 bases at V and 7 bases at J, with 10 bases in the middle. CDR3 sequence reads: CASSFGGANEQFF. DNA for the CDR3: TGTGCCAGCAGCTTTGGGGGCGCGAATGAGCAGTTCTTC.